The 20 T cell receptor beta chains below were found in one sample sequenced in a study of T-cell reconstitution after alpha-beta-depleted transplantation in children. The authors prepared the TCRbeta library with unique molecular identifiers. MiXCR, run by TCRdb on the PCR reads, gives a single entry per CDR3 protein. The sample carries fewer than 400,000 distinct CDR3 sequences, about a fifth recorded once. Sequenced material: PBMCs from the stem cell graft donor, taken from the stem cell graft. The receptors derive from a human donor who donated a stem cell graft to a child with acute myeloid leukemia.

The V gene is TRBV28, the J gene TRBJ1-5; no reliable D call. Trimming pared 5 bases from V and 1 base from J, leaving 12 bases between. This CDR3 is built from 15 residues. Per germline, CDR1 MDHEN and CDR2 SYDVKM. The CDR3 is CASSTSGWSNQPQHF. The CDR3 coding sequence is TGTGCCAGCAGTACCTCAGGTTGGAGCAATCAGCCCCAGCATTTT.

This clonotype was detected a few times. The rearrangement uses TRBV14 and TRBJ2-1; 7 bases match TRBD2. This CDR3 spans 17 amino acids. V shed 1 base, J shed 6 bases, and the junction held 12 bases outside the gene matches. Germline V lookup: CDR1 SGHDN, CDR2 FVKESK. The CDR3 DNA sequence: TGTGCCAGCAGCCAAGTGCGCGCGACTAGCAGAATCAATGAGCAGTTCTTC. This translates into CASSQVRATSRINEQFF. Looking up the rest from reference TRBV14 and TRBJ2-1 gives the full variable domain: EAGVTQFPSHSVIEKGQTVTLRCDPISGHDNLYWYRRVMGKEIKFLLHFVKESKQDESGMPNNRFLAERTGGTYSTLKVQPAELEDSGVYFCASSQVRATSRINEQFFGPGTRLTVL.

The chain carries TRBV3-1 and TRBJ2-2; 7 bases map to TRBD2. V lost 3 bases and J lost 5; bases outside the gene matches: 6. The length of the CDR3 is 15 residues. Germline V gene sequence: CDR1 LGHDT, CDR2 YNNKEL (reference sequence). Here the CDR3 reads CASSHGEGGTGELFF. CDR3 coding DNA: TGTGCCAGCAGCCACGGGGAGGGCGGGACCGGGGAGCTGTTTTTT.

This clonotype turned up a few times. V is TRBV29-1 and J is TRBJ2-7; 10 nucleotides match TRBD1. The germline V gene has CDR1 SQVTM and CDR2 ANQGSEA. The CDR3 runs 12 residues. This chain's CDR3 is CSGGQGFYEQYF. As DNA, the CDR3 is TGCAGTGGGGGACAGGGGTTCTACGAGCAGTACTTC.

As DNA, the CDR3 is TGTGCCAGCAGACTACTAACCGGGACAGAGCAGTTCTTC. Translated, it gives CASRLLTGTEQFF. This chain links TRBV27 with TRBJ2-1; D perhaps matches TRBD1 (6 bases). CDR3 size: 13 residues. Germline lookup yields CDR1 MNHEY and CDR2 SMNVEV (reference sequence). V dropped 6 bases and J dropped 10 bases, with 16 bases sitting between them.

This clonotype has just a few counts. This sequence joins TRBV7-2 and TRBJ2-5, with a possible D match to TRBD2 (6 bases). V was pared by 1 base and J by 5 bases, with 17 bases between. Germline V gives CDR1 SGHTA, CDR2 FQGNSA. This CDR3 region has 16 residues. The CDR3 bases are TGTGCCAGCAGCTTAGTGCAGACTAGGATGGGGGAGACCCAGTACTTC. This encodes CASSLVQTRMGETQYF.

V and J are TRBV12-3 or TRBV12-4 and TRBJ1-1, with TRBD1 matching 9 bases. This CDR3 is built from 12 residues. V shed 6 bases and J 12 bases; nucleotides not matched to a gene: 8. CDR3 in amino acids: CASRLGQGRTFF. The DNA for the CDR3 is TGTGCCAGCAGATTGGGACAGGGTAGAACTTTCTTT.

Many counts were recorded for this clonotype. This chain links TRBV10-3 with TRBJ2-3; D possibly corresponds to TRBD2 (6 bases). The CDR3 length is 16 residues. Germline V gene data show CDR1 as ENHRY and CDR2 as SYGVKD. With 7 bases removed from V and 4 bases from J, the gap between germline ends came to 21 bases. CDR3 region: CAITDSEGWRADTQYF. CDR3 nucleotide sequence: TGTGCCATCACCGACAGCGAAGGGTGGAGGGCAGATACGCAGTATTTT.

This clonotype was picked up many times. The chain has TRBV20-1 and TRBJ2-7; 7 positions match TRBD1. With 1 base clipped from V and 3 bases from J, the junction kept 6 bases outside the gene matches. The length of the CDR3 is 14 residues. Germline V gives CDR1 DFQATT, CDR2 SNEGSKA (reference sequence). The CDR3 protein is CSARVEQGDYEQYF. CDR3 nucleotides: TGCAGTGCTAGAGTGGAGCAGGGGGACTACGAGCAGTACTTC.

The rearrangement uses TRBV28 and TRBJ1-4, with 9 positions matching TRBD1. The ends lost 3 bases at V and 8 bases at J; junction bases unmatched: 10. The CDR3 length is 16 residues. The V gene's germline CDR1 is MDHEN and CDR2 SYDVKM. CDR3 loop: CASSFGDSGQGEKLFF. The DNA for the CDR3 is TGTGCCAGCAGTTTTGGTGATTCGGGACAGGGAGAAAAACTGTTTTTT. Combining the CDR3 with reference TRBV28 and TRBJ1-4 gives the whole variable domain DVKVTQSSRYLVKRTGEKVFLECVQDMDHENMFWYRQDPGLGLRLIYFSYDVKMKEKGDIPEGYSVSREKKERFSLILESASTNQTSMYLCASSFGDSGQGEKLFFGSGTQLSVL.

This clonotype was counted between two and nine times. The rearrangement links TRBV3-1 to TRBJ2-1, with D unclear. The CDR3 is made up of 15 amino acids. The germline gives CDR1 LGHDT, CDR2 YNNKEL (reference sequence). Deletions cut 1 base from V and 0 bases from J, with 7 bases between. DNA for the CDR3: TGTGCCAGCAGCCAAGTGATCTACTCCTACAATGAGCAGTTCTTC. It is translated as CASSQVIYSYNEQFF.

J is TRBJ1-2 and V is TRBV20-1; 9 bases map to TRBD1. Per germline, CDR1 DFQATT and CDR2 SNEGSKA (reference sequence). The CDR3 has 12 residues. Trimming at V came to 6 bases and at J to 7 bases, leaving 6 bases not matched to a gene. In DNA form, the CDR3 reads TGCAGTGCACTCGGGACAGGGCTTGGCTACACCTTC. As protein: CSALGTGLGYTF.

This chain joins TRBV12-3 or TRBV12-4 and TRBJ2-7; the D is unclear. The CDR3 runs to 14 residues. Trimming removed 5 bases from V and 2 bases from J, with 13 bases in between. CDR3 in DNA: TGTGCCAGCAGTCAATCAACTGGGGCCTACGAGCAGTACTTC. As protein: CASSQSTGAYEQYF.

In this sample, this clonotype turned up many times. The V and J genes are TRBV20-1 and TRBJ2-1, with TRBD2 identical over 11 bases. With 5 bases clipped from V and 8 bases from J, the junction kept 11 bases outside the gene matches. Germline CDR1 DFQATT, CDR2 SNEGSKA (reference sequence). The CDR3 runs 15 residues. The CDR3 DNA is TGCAGTGCTTATAGCGGGAGGGCCTATAAGTATGAGCAGTTCTTC. Protein product: CSAYSGRAYKYEQFF.

This chain connects TRBV4-3 to TRBJ2-7, with TRBD1 as a possible D gene (6 bases). V was shortened by 1 base and J by 2 bases, with 15 bases between the two germline ends. CDR3 length equals 16 residues. CDR1 LGHNA and CDR2 YSLEER come from the germline V gene. The DNA of the CDR3 is TGCGCCAGCAGCCAAGTTCTGGGACACGGAGCCTACGAGCAGTACTTC. Residues: CASSQVLGHGAYEQYF.

This clonotype is a singleton in its sample. V and J are TRBV5-1 and TRBJ1-1, with TRBD1 as a possible D gene (5 bases). The V gene lost 4 bases and the J gene lost 4 bases, with 17 bases spanning the gap. Germline V gene sequence: CDR1 SGHRS, CDR2 YFSETQ. CDR3 size: 15 residues. CDR3 loop: CASSLTRGDGTEAFF. CDR3 coding DNA: TGCGCCAGCAGCCTAACCCGCGGGGACGGCACTGAAGCTTTCTTT.

This clonotype has a handful of counts. This chain connects TRBV11-2 to TRBJ2-5; D is perhaps TRBD1 (7 bases). The V gene's germline CDR1 is SGHAT and CDR2 FQNNGV. The CDR3 sequence is 13 residues long. The V end lost 5 bases, the J end lost 3 bases, and 10 bases lay between the germline ends. CDR3 nucleotides: TGTGCCAGCAGCCGGGGGACAGAAGAGACCCAGTACTTC. Protein product: CASSRGTEETQYF. Based on the CDR3 plus reference TRBV11-2 and TRBJ2-5, the full variable domain is EAGVAQSPRYKIIEKRQSVAFWCNPISGHATLYWYQQILGQGPKLLIQFQNNGVVDDSQLPKDRFSAERLKGVDSTLKIQPAKLEDSAVYLCASSRGTEETQYFGPGTRLLVL.

The CDR3 nucleotides are TGTGCCAGCAGTTACTCATCAAGGGGGGGCCTGCTATATGGCTACACCTTC. Amino acid sequence: CASSYSSRGGLLYGYTF. This chain links TRBV6-5 with TRBJ1-2, with a weak D call TRBD1 (6 bases). From germline, CDR1 is MNHEY and CDR2 SVGAGI. V was shortened by 0 bases and J by 5 bases, with 19 bases between the two germline ends. This CDR3 has 17 residues.

The V and J genes are TRBV25-1 and TRBJ2-3; D unclear. Trimming removed 8 bases at V and 5 bases at J, with 8 bases between. The V gene's germline CDR1 is MGHDK and CDR2 SYGVNS. This CDR3 comprises 11 residues. The CDR3 DNA follows: TGTGCCAGCTTGCGGTTAGATACGCAGTATTTT. As protein: CASLRLDTQYF.

The chain couples TRBV20-1 to TRBJ1-5; D might be TRBD1 (6 bases). This CDR3 comprises 15 residues. V gave up 1 base and J gave up 2 bases, with 12 bases separating them. Germline-derived CDR1 and CDR2 are DFQATT and SNEGSKA (reference sequence). The CDR3, as DNA: TGCAGTGCTAGAGGGGAGCCAGGGGGCAATCAGCCCCAGCATTTT. This encodes CSARGEPGGNQPQHF.